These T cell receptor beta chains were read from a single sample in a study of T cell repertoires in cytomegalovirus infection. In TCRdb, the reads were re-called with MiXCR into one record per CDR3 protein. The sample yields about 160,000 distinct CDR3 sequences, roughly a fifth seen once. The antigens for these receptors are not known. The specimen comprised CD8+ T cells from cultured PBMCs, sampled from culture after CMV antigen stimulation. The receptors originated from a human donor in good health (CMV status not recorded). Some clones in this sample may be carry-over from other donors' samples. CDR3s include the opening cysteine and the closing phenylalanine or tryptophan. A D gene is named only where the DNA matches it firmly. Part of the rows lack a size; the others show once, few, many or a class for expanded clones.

CASSEGIRATLYEQYF	few	TRBJ2-7	TRBV6-1	NA
CASSEDRGVNQPQHF	NA	TRBJ1-5	TRBV6-1	TRBD1
CASSPLEAGDSYNEQFF	many	TRBJ2-1	TRBV3-1	NA
CSASYTGLGNIQYF	NA	TRBJ2-4	TRBV20-1	NA
CASSLPWDTEAFF	few	TRBJ1-1	TRBV28	NA
CASSLNGGRGDTQYF	NA	TRBJ2-3	TRBV7-7	NA
CASSLGRYEQYF	NA	TRBJ2-7	TRBV7-2	NA
CASSFQSNEKLFF	few	TRBJ1-4	TRBV27	NA
CASSQGVAGSNQPQHF	few	TRBJ1-5	TRBV4-3	NA
CASSSTGDRGAYEQYF	NA	TRBJ2-7	TRBV11-1	TRBD1
CASSWWSGTGVRNTGELFF	few	TRBJ2-2	TRBV12-3/TRBV12-4	TRBD1
CASSLGQGALESTF	NA	TRBJ1-2	TRBV6-1	TRBD1
CASSFGRESYTF	few	TRBJ1-2	TRBV7-9	NA
CASSLGIGQGGEKLFF	NA	TRBJ1-4	TRBV7-2	NA
CASSPPTGASSYEQYF	many	TRBJ2-7	TRBV7-2	TRBD1
CSARTTGRDEQFF	many	TRBJ2-1	TRBV20-1	NA